This T cell receptor beta chain was found in a study of shared clonotypes between healthy human individuals. In its sample, this clone was seen a few times. V dropped 0 bases and J dropped 7; count of bases not matched to a gene: 9. The CDR3 contains 17 residues. Germline CDR1 and CDR2: SGHRS and YFSETQ. Using 200 ng DNA, tens of thousands of T cell genomes, the sorted-subset replicate PCRs were run. Clones were read by immunoSEQ multiplex PCR, and TCRdb kept only the in-frame ones, dropping some. This table has about 2.3 million clones, less than 95% appearing once. The receptor was isolated from a man aged 18 to 29 in good health. Some clones in this sample may be carry-over from other donors' samples. Material for sequencing was naive CD4+ T cells from PBMCs. Sample subset: CD45RA+ positively selected. V usage is TRBV5-1 and J usage is TRBJ2-2, with TRBD2 matching over 10 bases. The CDR3 reads CASSLALAGEVGGELFF. The CDR3 coding sequence is TGCGCCAGCAGCTTGGCCCTAGCGGGGGAGGTCGGCGGGGAGCTGTTTTTT.